Listed here are 4 T cell receptor beta chains from one sample, sequenced in a study of blood T cell repertoires in COVID-19. Some clones are missing from TCRdb's copy, which holds only in-frame ones; the method was immunoSEQ multiplex PCR. The sample contains about 32,000 clones, 90% of which appear only once. Sequencing was performed on peripheral blood. These TCRs come from a man aged 70-80 years with active or convalescent COVID-19.

The chain employs TRBV28 and TRBJ1-4; 7 bases map to TRBD1. The CDR3 runs 14 residues. In germline, CDR1 is MDHEN, CDR2 SYDVKM. J lost 5 bases, V lost 2 bases, and 2 bases had no gene match. The DNA of the CDR3 is TGTGCCAGCAGTTTACAACAGGGGAATGAAAAACTGTTTTTT. Translated: CASSLQQGNEKLFF.

The chain uses TRBV28 and TRBJ1-2, with 8 bases that match TRBD1. V was clipped by 5 bases and J by 4 bases; unmatched bases: 9. In germline, CDR1 is MDHEN, CDR2 SYDVKM. The CDR3 length is 15 residues. The chain's CDR3 is CASSPRGTGPYGYTF. CDR3 sequence (DNA): TGTGCCAGCAGTCCCCGGGGGACAGGCCCCTATGGCTACACCTTC.

This clone occurred once. The genes are TRBV5-5 and TRBJ1-2; perhaps TRBD1 as D (6 bases). Trimming pared 0 bases from V and 4 bases from J, leaving 10 bases between. The germline V gene has CDR1 SGHKS and CDR2 YYEKEE (reference sequence). The CDR3 is 14 amino acids. The CDR3 protein is CASSLGQDLYGYTF. DNA for the CDR3: TGTGCCAGCAGCTTGGGACAGGACCTCTATGGCTACACCTTC.

The chain joins TRBV4-2 to TRBJ1-1; a possible D gene is TRBD1 (5 bases). Germline CDR1 is LGHNA and CDR2 is YNFKEQ. V lost 0 bases to trimming and J lost 6 bases, with 17 bases between them. The CDR3 runs 16 residues. CDR3 region: CASSQEWGETWAEAFF. CDR3 coding DNA: TGTGCCAGCAGCCAAGAATGGGGGGAGACGTGGGCTGAAGCTTTCTTT.